This is a list of T cell receptor beta chains from one sample in a study of cytomegalovirus exposure and HLA in healthy donors. Data came from immunoSEQ multiplex PCR; TCRdb stores just in-frame clones and leaves some out. This repertoire shows 100,000 to 150,000 clones, 80% to 85% found once; its top ten account for approximately 2.1%. Sequencing used PBMCs. These receptors came from a man between 25 and 39 years old in good health and CMV-seronegative. Each CDR3 is given with its conserved first and last residue. D genes are given only for firm matches. Clone size is not always given. Where it is, it says once, few, many or a class for expanded clones.

J,size,D,V,CDR3,DNA
TRBJ2-3,few,.,TRBV9,CASSVAAAPGGTDTQYF,TGTGCCAGCAGCGTAGCTGCAGCCCCCGGCGGAACAGATACGCAGTATTTT
TRBJ2-1,once,TRBD2,TRBV11-3,CASSTLGSGGGEQFF,TGTGCCAGCAGCACCCTCGGGAGCGGGGGCGGAGAGCAGTTCTTC
TRBJ2-1,once,.,TRBV6-6,CAIKTGSSYNEQFF,TGTGCCATAAAGACAGGAAGCTCCTACAATGAGCAGTTCTTC
TRBJ1-2,.,.,TRBV29-1,CSVEEQGTGGYTF,TGCAGCGTTGAAGAACAGGGTACCGGTGGCTACACCTTC
TRBJ2-7,.,.,TRBV5-4,CATSQRGSSYEQYF,TGTGCCACCTCCCAACGGGGTTCTTCCTACGAGCAGTACTTC
TRBJ1-2,.,.,TRBV5-8,CASSPRRDGYTF,TGTGCCAGCAGCCCGAGGCGGGATGGCTACACCTTC
TRBJ2-1,.,TRBD1,TRBV7-9,CASSQPISGGSYNEQFF,TGTGCCAGCAGCCAACCTATTTCAGGGGGTTCCTACAATGAGCAGTTCTTC
TRBJ2-2,.,.,TRBV5-1,CASSLDSIEGGELFF,TGCGCCAGCAGCTTGGACAGCATAGAGGGCGGGGAGCTGTTTTTT
TRBJ2-6,.,TRBD1,TRBV5-1,CASSLGTGAGANGLTF,TGCGCCAGCAGCTTGGGGACAGGGGCTGGGGCCAACGGCCTGACTTTC
TRBJ1-3,.,.,TRBV28,CASSPLTISGNTIYF,TGTGCCAGCAGTCCCCTGACAATCTCTGGAAACACCATATATTTT
TRBJ2-7,few,TRBD2,TRBV11-2,CASSARLAGEQYF,TGTGCCAGCAGCGCCCGACTAGCGGGGGAGCAGTACTTC
TRBJ2-3,.,.,TRBV9,CASSLDGTQSNF,TGTGCCAGCAGCTTAGATGGGACTCAATCGAATTTT
TRBJ2-1,.,.,TRBV5-8,CASSGGAGTGYNEQFF,TGTGCCAGCAGCGGGGGGGCCGGGACAGGCTACAATGAGCAGTTCTTC
TRBJ1-4,.,.,TRBV2,CASSGSRDGREKLFF,TGTGCCAGCAGTGGTAGCAGGGATGGTCGTGAAAAACTGTTTTTT
TRBJ1-5,.,TRBD1,TRBV19,CASSPIRQGASQPQHF,TGTGCCAGTAGTCCGATAAGACAGGGGGCTAGTCAGCCCCAGCATTTT
TRBJ2-3,.,.,TRBV27,CASSLIGGRTDTQYF,TGTGCCAGCAGTTTGATCGGGGGACGGACAGATACGCAGTATTTT
TRBJ1-5,few,.,TRBV7-9,CASSGVGGYSNQPQHF,TGTGCCAGCAGCGGGGTGGGGGGATATAGCAATCAGCCCCAGCATTTT
TRBJ1-3,few,.,TRBV5-4,CASSPDSRSGNTIYF,TGTGCCAGCAGTCCGGACTCCCGCTCTGGAAACACCATATATTTT
TRBJ2-1,.,TRBD2,TRBV11-3,CASGPLAGEYNEQFF,TGTGCCAGCGGACCACTAGCGGGGGAGTATAATGAGCAGTTCTTC
TRBJ2-7,.,TRBD1,TRBV19,CASKGQGGSYEQYF,TGTGCCAGTAAGGGACAGGGGGGCTCCTACGAGCAGTACTTC
TRBJ2-7,.,.,TRBV20-1,CSASGAHEQYF,TGCAGTGCTAGTGGAGCACACGAGCAGTACTTC
TRBJ1-5,.,.,TRBV28,CASSAIKDRTSFNQPQHF,TGTGCCAGCAGTGCAATTAAGGACAGAACGAGTTTCAATCAGCCCCAGCATTTT
TRBJ2-1,few,.,TRBV27,CASSLFPGQFYNEQFF,TGTGCCAGCAGTTTATTTCCGGGACAATTTTACAATGAGCAGTTCTTC